The clone carrying this TCR beta chain turned up a few times. Antigen specificity is unknown. Mismatch with germline at one junction end may stem from a read error. These data originate in a study of T-cell reconstitution after alpha-beta-depleted transplantation in children. Findings of the study overall: After transplant, at about two months, alpha-beta T cells were reportedly derived from several hundred expanded graft clones. Recipient T cells and thymic progenitors that survived were the source of the high TCRbeta diversity seen at day 60 in some patients. Diversity and T-cell counts at one year after transplant derived mostly from new T cells.

Molecular barcoding with unique molecular identifiers was used for the TCRbeta library. One entry per CDR3 protein results from TCRdb running MiXCR on the PCR reads. The sample contains over 85,000 distinct CDR3 sequences, roughly 6% of which appear only once. The receptor was isolated from a female patient aged 2-10 years who had a stem cell transplant for Fanconi anemia, so the T cells may come from the graft donor. The sample consisted of PBMCs, mostly from graft donor cells, taken 60 days after TCRalphabeta/CD19-depleted stem cell transplant.

CDR3 DNA: TGTGCCAGCAGCGCCTGGGGGACACCCGTGGACTTT. Translated: CASSAWGTPVDF. This chain joins TRBV9 and TRBJ1-1; weak D call: TRBD1 (6 bases). The CDR3 extends over 12 amino acids. Germline V gene data show CDR1 as SGDLS and CDR2 as YYNGEE. The full variable domain, in which reference TRBV9 and TRBJ1-1 provide the parts outside the CDR3, is DSGVTQTPKHLITATGQRVTLRCSPRSGDLSVYWYQQSLDQGLQFLIQYYNGEERAKGNILERFSAQQFPDLHSELNLSSLELGDSALYFCASSAWGTPVDFGQGTRLTVV.